The 25 T cell receptor beta chains given below trace back to one sample, sequenced in a study of breast tumors, draining lymph nodes, adjacent tissues. Axillary draining lymph nodes of breast cancer patients supplied the node samples. One entry per CDR3 protein results from TCRdb running MiXCR on the multiplex PCR reads. The sample consists of 290,000 or so distinct CDR3 sequences, 30% of them appearing once. The sequenced material came from axillary lymph node tissue. The source is a female donor with breast cancer. Some clones in this sample may be carry-over from other donors' samples.

This clonotype was recorded at least ten times. The chain carries TRBV19 and TRBJ2-1; 7 nucleotides match TRBD2. Germline-derived CDR1 and CDR2 are LNHDA and SQIVND (reference sequence). The ends lost 3 bases at V and 4 bases at J; junction bases unmatched: 9. This CDR3 region has 16 residues. CDR3 DNA: TGTGCCAGTAGTATCAGCGCGGGAGAGTTTTACAATGAGCAGTTCTTC. This sequence encodes CASSISAGEFYNEQFF.

CDR3 in DNA: TGCGCCAGCAGCGGAACGGACAGGCCTCACCGGGGTTCACCCCTCCACTTT. Its translation: CASSGTDRPHRGSPLHF. This sequence joins TRBV5-1 and TRBJ1-6, with 7 bases lining up with TRBD1. The CDR3 is made up of 17 amino acids. The germline V gene encodes CDR1 SGHRS and CDR2 YFSETQ. The ends lost 4 bases at V and 9 bases at J; junction bases unmatched: 16.

This clonotype was picked up many times. The rearrangement joins TRBV14 to TRBJ2-7; D is undetermined. V lost 3 bases and J lost 1, with 13 bases in between. Looked up from germline, CDR1 is SGHDN and CDR2 is FVKESK. The length of the CDR3 is 15 residues. The CDR3 DNA is TGTGCCAGCAGCCAGGGCCCCCGAGGATCCTACGAGCAGTACTTC. Its protein is CASSQGPRGSYEQYF.

With respect to this clonotype: A clone one base away is much larger, so this may be a read error. The DNA of the CDR3 is TGTGCCAGCGGCATGGCCGGCAGCGGCGGTCTCTACGAGCAGTACTTC. Its protein product is CASGMAGSGGLYEQYF. The chain links TRBV5-4 to TRBJ2-7, with a possible D match to TRBD2 (5 bases). The CDR3 is 16 amino acids. Trimming took 7 bases from V and 3 from J, leaving 23 bases between them. Germline V CDR1 and CDR2: SGHNT, YYREEE (reference sequence).

In its sample, this clonotype was seen many times. The CDR3 loop is CASSFTTRVGEQYF. In nucleotides, the CDR3 is TGTGCCAGTAGTTTTACCACTAGGGTTGGGGAGCAGTACTTC. The rearrangement uses TRBV19 and TRBJ2-7, with a possible D match to TRBD2 (5 bases). This CDR3 spans 14 amino acids. V lost 5 bases to trimming and J lost 7 bases, with 18 bases between them. CDR1 LNHDA and CDR2 SQIVND come from the germline V gene (reference sequence).

V usage is TRBV29-1 and J usage is TRBJ1-1; weak D call: TRBD1 (5 bases). Trimming stripped 6 bases from V and 5 bases from J, with 19 bases between. The CDR3 is 14 residues long. Germline CDR1 and CDR2: SQVTM and ANQGSEA. This CDR3 reads CSVLPTAGGTEAFF. DNA for the CDR3: TGCAGCGTACTACCGACTGCTGGGGGAACTGAAGCTTTCTTT.

A note on this clonotype: Given a much more abundant clone one base away, this may be a read error. The CDR3 does not end in the conserved phenylalanine or tryptophan, so this is likely a read error. V and J are TRBV7-2 and TRBJ2-5, with TRBD1 matching 8 bases. The germline CDR1 and CDR2 sequences are SGHTA and FQGNSA. V lost 5 bases to trimming and J lost 3 bases; unmatched junction nucleotides: 5. The length of the CDR3 is 14 residues. CDR3 residues: CASSPRTGKETQYL. For the CDR3, the DNA is TGTGCCAGCAGCCCGCGGACAGGGAAAGAGACCCAGTACCTC.

There are many counts of this clonotype. The chain is built from TRBV3-1 and TRBJ1-5; D gene ambiguous. The CDR3 is made up of 14 amino acids. V lost 1 base to trimming and J lost 0 bases, with 4 bases between them. The V gene's germline CDR1 is LGHDT and CDR2 YNNKEL (reference sequence). Written as DNA, the CDR3 is TGTGCCAGCAGCCAAGGGACTAGCAATCAGCCCCAGCATTTT. Encoded protein: CASSQGTSNQPQHF.

This clonotype was seen at least ten times. The chain carries TRBV6-5 and TRBJ2-5; D tentatively fits TRBD1 or TRBD2 (6 bases each). This CDR3 spans 15 amino acids. Trimming removed 5 bases from V and 5 bases from J, with 18 bases in between. Germline V CDR1 and CDR2: MNHEY, SVGAGI. As DNA, the CDR3 is TGTGCCAGCAGTAACTTCAGGGGAGGAAGGGAGACCCAGTACTTC. Translated: CASSNFRGGRETQYF.

This clonotype has at least ten counts. The CDR3, as DNA: TGTGCCAGCAGCTTACTAGGGCTAACCTACGAGCAGTACTTC. Protein sequence: CASSLLGLTYEQYF. The rearrangement links TRBV7-8 to TRBJ2-7; D is ambiguous. The germline V gene encodes CDR1 SGHVS and CDR2 FQNEAQ. V was cut by 2 bases and J by 2 bases, with 10 bases left in between. The CDR3 spans 14 residues.

This clonotype has at least ten counts. CDR3 sequence: CAWGQGVAGELFF. The CDR3 DNA follows: TGTGCCTGGGGACAGGGGGTGGCCGGGGAGCTGTTTTTT. The chain uses TRBV30 and TRBJ2-2; 10 bases map to TRBD1. The CDR3 is 13 amino acids. In germline, CDR1 is GTSNPN, CDR2 SVGIG (reference sequence). The trim removed 5 bases at V and 6 bases at J, leaving 3 bases unmatched.

V is TRBV30 and J is TRBJ2-5; 7 nucleotides match TRBD2. Germline loops: CDR1 GTSNPN, CDR2 SVGIG (reference sequence). V dropped 2 bases and J dropped 4; count of bases not matched to a gene: 13. The CDR3 is 16 residues long. CDR3: CAWSRRSGTARETQYF. The CDR3 DNA reads TGTGCCTGGAGTCGCCGAAGCGGGACGGCGCGAGAGACCCAGTACTTC. The full variable domain, rest sourced from reference TRBV30 and TRBJ2-5, is SQTIHQWPATLVQPVGSPLSLECTVEGTSNPNLYWYRQAAGRGLQLLFYSVGIGQISSEVPQNLSASRPQDRQFILSSKKLLLSDSGFYLCAWSRRSGTARETQYFGPGTRLLVL.

There are many counts of this clonotype. The chain employs TRBV12-3 or TRBV12-4 and TRBJ1-5; D ambiguous. The CDR3 length is 12 residues. V was pared by 3 bases and J by 1 base, with 1 base between. CDR3 DNA: TGTGCCAGCAGTTTCAGCAATCAGCCCCAGCATTTT. Translation: CASSFSNQPQHF.

This clonotype was seen at least ten times. V is TRBV11-2 and J is TRBJ2-5, with 8 positions matching TRBD1. CDR1 and CDR2 (germline): SGHAT, FQNNGV. This CDR3 spans 16 amino acids. After removal of 4 bases from V and 5 bases from J, the junction contained 12 bases not matched to a gene. CDR3 residues: CASSSDDRGFEETQYF. The DNA for the CDR3 is TGTGCCAGCAGCTCTGATGACAGGGGCTTTGAGGAGACCCAGTACTTC.

In its sample, this clonotype was seen a few times. Just one base apart from a much larger clone, this may be a read error. The gene calls are TRBV7-3 and TRBJ2-7; D ambiguous. The CDR3 has 13 amino acids. Germline assignment: CDR1 SGHTA and CDR2 FQGTGA. V was pared by 5 bases and J by 6 bases, with 14 bases between. The CDR3 DNA sequence: TGTGCCAGCAGCCAAGAAGGACCGGGCGAGCAGTACTTC. Protein sequence: CASSQEGPGEQYF.

V and J are TRBV12-3 or TRBV12-4 and TRBJ1-5; 10 nucleotides align to TRBD1. V was clipped by 6 bases and J by 7 bases; unmatched bases: 15. The CDR3 consists of 17 residues. CDR3 amino acids: CASRPGTGDLMGQPQHF. The CDR3 DNA sequence: TGTGCCAGCAGACCCGGGACAGGGGACCTAATGGGGCAGCCCCAGCATTTT.

About this clonotype itself: Given a much more abundant clone one base away, this may be a read error. Here the CDR3 omits its conserved ending phenylalanine or tryptophan, so a read error is the likely source. The CDR3 region has the DNA TGCAGTGCTAGAGATCTCTTGCGGGATGCCTACAATGAGCAGTTCCTC. Translation gives CSARDLLRDAYNEQFL. The gene calls are TRBV20-1 and TRBJ2-1; D might be TRBD2 (6 bases). This CDR3 region has 16 residues. Between the trimmed V and J ends, which lost 0 bases and 2 bases, there was a span of 14 bases. Germline V CDR1 and CDR2: DFQATT, SNEGSKA (reference sequence).

This clonotype was counted a few times. A much larger clone differs by one base, so this may be a read error. V usage is TRBV9 and J usage is TRBJ2-7, with D unclear. CDR3 length: 13 amino acids. The germline V gene encodes CDR1 SGDLS and CDR2 YYNGEE. The DNA of the CDR3 is TGTGCCGGCAGCGTAGAATGGTGGGACGAGCAGTACTTC. Translated: CAGSVEWWDEQYF. Full variable domain (missing parts from reference TRBV9 and TRBJ2-7): DSGVTQTPKHLITATGQRVTLRCSPRSGDLSVYWYQQSLDQGLQFLIQYYNGEERAKGNILERFSAQQFPDLHSELNLSSLELGDSALYFCAGSVEWWDEQYFGPGTRLTVT.

This clonotype appeared many times. The rearrangement joins TRBV20-1 to TRBJ1-2, with D uncertain. CDR3 size: 11 residues. Germline assignment: CDR1 DFQATT and CDR2 SNEGSKA (reference sequence). Trimming removed 5 bases at V and 4 bases at J, with 8 bases between. The CDR3 sequence: CSALEGYGYTF. CDR3 nucleotides: TGCAGTGCTTTGGAGGGCTATGGCTACACCTTC.

This clonotype appeared once. The rearrangement joins TRBV7-7 to TRBJ2-7; 10 bases are shared with TRBD1. V trimming: 6 bases; J trimming: 2 bases; junction bases outside the gene matches: 7. This CDR3 spans 15 amino acids. CDR1 is SSHAT, CDR2 FNYEAQ, per germline (reference sequence). The CDR3 sequence is CASSTPGQGAYEQYF. CDR3 DNA sequence: TGTGCCAGCAGTACCCCAGGACAGGGGGCCTACGAGCAGTACTTC.

This clonotype has more than one count but fewer than ten. This chain connects TRBV27 to TRBJ1-6; 10 nucleotides align to TRBD1. The length of the CDR3 is 14 residues. The germline V gene has CDR1 MNHEY and CDR2 SMNVEV (reference sequence). V was clipped by 2 bases and J by 8 bases; unmatched bases: 0. The CDR3 DNA is TGTGCCAGCAGTTTAGGGACAGGGGATTCACCCCTCCACTTT. This encodes CASSLGTGDSPLHF.

The gene calls are TRBV5-1 and TRBJ1-6, with TRBD1 matching 8 bases. This CDR3 contains 16 residues. Germline-derived CDR1 and CDR2 are SGHRS and YFSETQ. The V segment lost 2 bases and the J segment 4 bases; nucleotides outside the gene matches: 5. CDR3 DNA: TGCGCCAGCAGCTTACAACAGGGGGTATATAATTCACCCCTCCACTTT. It encodes CASSLQQGVYNSPLHF.

This clonotype came up many times. J is TRBJ2-5 and V is TRBV10-3, with D tentatively TRBD1 or TRBD2 (5 bases each). The CDR3 is made up of 13 amino acids. Trimming removed 0 bases from V and 7 bases from J, with 9 bases in between. Germline-derived CDR1 and CDR2 are ENHRY and SYGVKD. This CDR3 is CAISESAGGTQYF. CDR3 in DNA: TGTGCCATCAGTGAGTCGGCTGGGGGGACCCAGTACTTC.

As for this clonotype: A read error is possible here, since a much larger clone lies one base away. The CDR3 region is CASSSLTGRDEKPFF. CDR3 DNA: TGTGCCAGCAGCTCACTGACAGGGCGGGATGAAAAACCGTTTTTT. V usage is TRBV3-1 and J usage is TRBJ1-4, with 7 positions matching TRBD1. Germline V lookup: CDR1 LGHDT, CDR2 YNNKEL (reference sequence). The CDR3 is made up of 15 amino acids.

V is TRBV2 and J is TRBJ1-2; 7 bases agree with TRBD1. The CDR3 sequence is 12 residues long. V gave up 6 bases and J gave up 8 bases; unmatched junction bases: 6. Per the germline V gene, CDR1 is SNHLY and CDR2 is FYNNEI. The CDR3 loop is CASRTTGVGYTF. DNA for the CDR3: TGTGCCAGCAGAACCACAGGGGTGGGCTACACCTTC.